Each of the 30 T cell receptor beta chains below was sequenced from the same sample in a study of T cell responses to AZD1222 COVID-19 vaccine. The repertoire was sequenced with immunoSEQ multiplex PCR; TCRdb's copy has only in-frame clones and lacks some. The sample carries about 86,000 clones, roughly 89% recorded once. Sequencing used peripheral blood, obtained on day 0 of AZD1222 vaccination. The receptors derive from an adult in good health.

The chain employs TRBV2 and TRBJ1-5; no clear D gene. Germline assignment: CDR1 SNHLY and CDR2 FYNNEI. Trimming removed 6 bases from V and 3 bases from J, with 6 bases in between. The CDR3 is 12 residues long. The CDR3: CASRGDNQPQHF. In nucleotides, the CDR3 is TGTGCCAGCAGAGGAGACAATCAGCCCCAGCATTTT.

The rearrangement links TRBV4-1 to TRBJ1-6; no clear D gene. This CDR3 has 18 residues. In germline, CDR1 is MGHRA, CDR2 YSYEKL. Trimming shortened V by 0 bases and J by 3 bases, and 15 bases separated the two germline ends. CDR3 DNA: TGCGCCAGCAGCCAAGATCGCCAAGACGTTAACTATAATTCACCCCTCCACTTT. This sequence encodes CASSQDRQDVNYNSPLHF.

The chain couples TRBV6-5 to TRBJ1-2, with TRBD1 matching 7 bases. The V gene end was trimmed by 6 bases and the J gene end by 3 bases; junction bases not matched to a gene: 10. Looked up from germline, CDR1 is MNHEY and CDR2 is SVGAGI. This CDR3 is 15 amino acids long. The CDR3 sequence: CASRTRGGQDYGYTF. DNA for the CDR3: TGTGCCAGCAGAACCCGAGGGGGCCAGGACTATGGCTACACCTTC.

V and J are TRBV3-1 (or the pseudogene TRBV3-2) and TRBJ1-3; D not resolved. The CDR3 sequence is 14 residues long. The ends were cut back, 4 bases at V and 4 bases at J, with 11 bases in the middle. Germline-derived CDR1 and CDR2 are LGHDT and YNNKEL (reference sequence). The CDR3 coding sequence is TGTGCCAGCAGCCCCATCCTAGGCGGAAACACCATATATTTT. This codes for CASSPILGGNTIYF.

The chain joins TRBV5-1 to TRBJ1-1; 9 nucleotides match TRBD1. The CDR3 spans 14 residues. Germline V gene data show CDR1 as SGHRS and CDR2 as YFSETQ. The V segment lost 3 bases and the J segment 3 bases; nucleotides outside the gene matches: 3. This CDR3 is CASSWGQGDTEAFF. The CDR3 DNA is TGCGCCAGCAGCTGGGGACAGGGAGACACTGAAGCTTTCTTT.

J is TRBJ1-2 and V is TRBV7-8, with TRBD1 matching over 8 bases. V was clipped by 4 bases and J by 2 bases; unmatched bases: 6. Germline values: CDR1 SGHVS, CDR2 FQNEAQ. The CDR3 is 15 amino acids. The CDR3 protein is CASSSRTGFNYGYTF. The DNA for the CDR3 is TGTGCCAGCAGCTCAAGGACAGGGTTCAACTATGGCTACACCTTC.

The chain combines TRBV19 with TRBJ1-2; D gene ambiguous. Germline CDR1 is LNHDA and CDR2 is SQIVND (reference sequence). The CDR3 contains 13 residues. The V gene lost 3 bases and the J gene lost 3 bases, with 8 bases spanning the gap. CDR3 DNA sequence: TGTGCCAGTAGTATTCAGTCTGACTATGGCTACACCTTC. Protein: CASSIQSDYGYTF.

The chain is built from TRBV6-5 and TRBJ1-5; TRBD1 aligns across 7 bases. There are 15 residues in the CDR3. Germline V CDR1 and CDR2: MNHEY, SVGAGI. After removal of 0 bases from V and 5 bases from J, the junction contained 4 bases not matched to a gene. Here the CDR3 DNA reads TGTGCCAGCAGTTACTCGACCCAGGGGGATCAGCCCCAGCATTTT. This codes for CASSYSTQGDQPQHF.

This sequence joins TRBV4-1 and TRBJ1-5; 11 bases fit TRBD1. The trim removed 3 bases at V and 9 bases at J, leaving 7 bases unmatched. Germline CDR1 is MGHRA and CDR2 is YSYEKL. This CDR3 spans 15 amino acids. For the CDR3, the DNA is TGCGCCAGCAGCCATGACGGACAGGGGGCGCGGCCCCAGCATTTT. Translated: CASSHDGQGARPQHF.

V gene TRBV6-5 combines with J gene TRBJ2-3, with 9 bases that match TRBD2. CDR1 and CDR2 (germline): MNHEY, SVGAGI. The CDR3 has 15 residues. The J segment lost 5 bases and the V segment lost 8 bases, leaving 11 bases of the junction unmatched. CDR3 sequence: CASVRGSGGEDTQYF. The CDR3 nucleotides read TGTGCCAGCGTCAGGGGTAGCGGGGGAGAAGATACGCAGTATTTT.

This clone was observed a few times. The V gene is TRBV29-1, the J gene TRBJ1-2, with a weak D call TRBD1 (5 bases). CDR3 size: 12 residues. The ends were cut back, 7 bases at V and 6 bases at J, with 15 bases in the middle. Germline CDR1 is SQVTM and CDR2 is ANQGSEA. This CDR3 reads CSGDSTGNGYTF. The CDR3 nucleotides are TGCAGCGGGGACTCGACCGGTAATGGCTACACCTTC.

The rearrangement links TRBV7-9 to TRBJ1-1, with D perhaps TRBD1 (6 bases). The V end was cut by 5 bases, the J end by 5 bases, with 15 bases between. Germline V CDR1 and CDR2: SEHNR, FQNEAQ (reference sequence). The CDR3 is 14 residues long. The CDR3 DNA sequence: TGTGCCAGCAGCCCCCAGGGGCGGGGAACTGAAGCTTTCTTT. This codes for CASSPQGRGTEAFF.

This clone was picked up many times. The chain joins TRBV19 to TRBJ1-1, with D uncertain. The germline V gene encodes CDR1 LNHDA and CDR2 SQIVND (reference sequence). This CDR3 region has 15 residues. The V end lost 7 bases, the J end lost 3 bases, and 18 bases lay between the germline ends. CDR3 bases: TGTGCCAGTAAGCGGGCAGGCCCGATGGACACTGAAGCTTTCTTT. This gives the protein CASKRAGPMDTEAFF.

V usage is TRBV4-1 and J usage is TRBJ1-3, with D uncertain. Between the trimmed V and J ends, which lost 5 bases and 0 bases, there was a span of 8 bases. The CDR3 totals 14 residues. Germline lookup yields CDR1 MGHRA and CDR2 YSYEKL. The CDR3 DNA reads TGCGCCAGCAGCTCCCGGGGCTCTGGAAACACCATATATTTT. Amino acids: CASSSRGSGNTIYF.

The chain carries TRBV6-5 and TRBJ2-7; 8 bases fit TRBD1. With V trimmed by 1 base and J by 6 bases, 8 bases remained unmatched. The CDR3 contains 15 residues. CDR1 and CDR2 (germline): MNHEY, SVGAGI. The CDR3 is CASSYLFRGQSEQYF. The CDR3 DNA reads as TGTGCCAGCAGTTACTTGTTCAGGGGGCAATCCGAGCAGTACTTC.

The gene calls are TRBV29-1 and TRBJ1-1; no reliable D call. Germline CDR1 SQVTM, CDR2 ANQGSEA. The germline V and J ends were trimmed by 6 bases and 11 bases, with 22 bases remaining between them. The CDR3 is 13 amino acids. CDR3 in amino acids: CSVLGSRQLVAFF. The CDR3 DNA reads TGCAGCGTCCTGGGAAGCCGACAATTGGTCGCTTTCTTT.

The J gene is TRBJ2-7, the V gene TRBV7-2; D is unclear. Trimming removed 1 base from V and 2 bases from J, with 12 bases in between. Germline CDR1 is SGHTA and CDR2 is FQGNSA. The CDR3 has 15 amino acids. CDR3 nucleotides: TGTGCCAGCAGCTTAGGGGCAGGATCGGCCTACGAGCAGTACTTC. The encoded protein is CASSLGAGSAYEQYF.

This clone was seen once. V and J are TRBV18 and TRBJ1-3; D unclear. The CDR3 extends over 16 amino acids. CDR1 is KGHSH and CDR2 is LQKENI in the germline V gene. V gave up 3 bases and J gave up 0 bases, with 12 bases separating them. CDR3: CASSPWTSFSGNTIYF. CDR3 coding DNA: TGTGCCAGCTCACCCTGGACCTCTTTCTCTGGAAACACCATATATTTT.

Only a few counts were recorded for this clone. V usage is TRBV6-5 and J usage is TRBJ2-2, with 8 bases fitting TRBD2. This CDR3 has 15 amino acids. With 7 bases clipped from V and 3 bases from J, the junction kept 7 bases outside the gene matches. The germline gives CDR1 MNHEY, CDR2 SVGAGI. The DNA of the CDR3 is TGTGCCAGCAACCCCGGGGGGGGATACACCGGGGAGCTGTTTTTT. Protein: CASNPGGGYTGELFF.

The CDR3 DNA sequence: TGTGCCAGCAGCTTGGATAGCGGGATGGTCAATGAGCAGTTCTTC. Its translation is CASSLDSGMVNEQFF. V usage is TRBV5-4 and J usage is TRBJ2-1; TRBD2 matches at 8 bases. The CDR3 covers 15 residues. Germline V gene sequence: CDR1 SGHNT, CDR2 YYREEE (reference sequence). Trimming removed 0 bases from V and 6 bases from J; junction bases left unmatched: 5.

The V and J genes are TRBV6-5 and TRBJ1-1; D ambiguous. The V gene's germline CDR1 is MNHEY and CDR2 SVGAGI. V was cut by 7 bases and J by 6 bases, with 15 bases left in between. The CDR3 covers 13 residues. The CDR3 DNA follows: TGTGCCAGCACTAGTCCGGGCAGCGCTGAAGCTTTCTTT. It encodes CASTSPGSAEAFF.

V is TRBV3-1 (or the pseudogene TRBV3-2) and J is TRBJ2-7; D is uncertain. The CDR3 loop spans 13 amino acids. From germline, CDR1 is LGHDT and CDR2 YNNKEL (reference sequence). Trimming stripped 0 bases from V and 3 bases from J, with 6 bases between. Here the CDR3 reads CASSQDRLYEQYF. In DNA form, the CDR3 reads TGTGCCAGCAGCCAAGATCGGCTCTACGAGCAGTACTTC.

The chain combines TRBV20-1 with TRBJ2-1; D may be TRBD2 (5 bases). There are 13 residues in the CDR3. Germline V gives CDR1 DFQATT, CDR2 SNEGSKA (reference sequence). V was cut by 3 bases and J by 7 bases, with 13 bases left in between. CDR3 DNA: TGCAGTGCTAGTCTCATGAGGGCTAATGAGCAGTTCTTC. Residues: CSASLMRANEQFF.

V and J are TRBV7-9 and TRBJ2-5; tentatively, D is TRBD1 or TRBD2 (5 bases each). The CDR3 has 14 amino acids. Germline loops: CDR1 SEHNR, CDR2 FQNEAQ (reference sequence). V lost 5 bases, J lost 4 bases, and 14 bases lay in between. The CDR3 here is CASSPGATRETQYF. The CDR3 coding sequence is TGTGCCAGCAGCCCCGGGGCGACGAGAGAGACCCAGTACTTC.

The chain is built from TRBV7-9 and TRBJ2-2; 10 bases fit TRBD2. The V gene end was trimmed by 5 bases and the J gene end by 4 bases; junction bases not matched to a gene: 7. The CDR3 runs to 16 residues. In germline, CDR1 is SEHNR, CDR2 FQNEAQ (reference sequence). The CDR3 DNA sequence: TGTGCCAGCAGCGGACTAGCGGTGGGGGTCACCGGGGAGCTGTTTTTT. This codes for CASSGLAVGVTGELFF.

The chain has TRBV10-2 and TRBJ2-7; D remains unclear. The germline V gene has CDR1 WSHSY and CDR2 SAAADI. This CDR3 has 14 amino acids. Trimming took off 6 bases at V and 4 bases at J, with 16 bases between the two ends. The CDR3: CASRVGSSSYEQYF. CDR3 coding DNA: TGCGCCAGCAGGGTGGGCTCTAGTTCTTACGAGCAGTACTTC.

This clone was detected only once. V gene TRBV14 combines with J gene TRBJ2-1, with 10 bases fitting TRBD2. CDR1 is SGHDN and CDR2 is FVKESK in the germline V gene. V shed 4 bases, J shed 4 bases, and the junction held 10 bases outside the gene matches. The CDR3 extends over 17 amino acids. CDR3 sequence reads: CASSPYRLAGGYNEQFF. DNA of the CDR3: TGTGCCAGCAGCCCCTACCGACTAGCGGGTGGTTACAATGAGCAGTTCTTC. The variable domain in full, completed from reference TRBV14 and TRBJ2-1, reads EAGVTQFPSHSVIEKGQTVTLRCDPISGHDNLYWYRRVMGKEIKFLLHFVKESKQDESGMPNNRFLAERTGGTYSTLKVQPAELEDSGVYFCASSPYRLAGGYNEQFFGPGTRLTVL.

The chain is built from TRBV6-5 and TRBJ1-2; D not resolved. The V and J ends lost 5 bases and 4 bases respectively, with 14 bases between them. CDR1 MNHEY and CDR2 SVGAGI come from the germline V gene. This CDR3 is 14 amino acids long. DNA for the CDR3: TGTGCCAGCAGTAACCCTCCAGTCGTCTATGGCTACACCTTC. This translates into CASSNPPVVYGYTF.

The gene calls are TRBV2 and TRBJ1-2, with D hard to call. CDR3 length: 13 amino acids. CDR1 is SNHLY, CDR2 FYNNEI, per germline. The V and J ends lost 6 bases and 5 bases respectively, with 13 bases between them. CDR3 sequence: CASSFLLGYGYTF. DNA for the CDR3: TGTGCCAGCAGCTTCCTCCTGGGGTATGGCTACACCTTC.

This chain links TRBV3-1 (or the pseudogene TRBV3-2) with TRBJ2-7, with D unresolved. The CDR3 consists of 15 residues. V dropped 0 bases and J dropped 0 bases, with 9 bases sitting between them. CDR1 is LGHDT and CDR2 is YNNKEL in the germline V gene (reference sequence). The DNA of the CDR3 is TGTGCCAGCAGCCAAGAGGCGGTTTTCTCCTACGAGCAGTACTTC. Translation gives CASSQEAVFSYEQYF.